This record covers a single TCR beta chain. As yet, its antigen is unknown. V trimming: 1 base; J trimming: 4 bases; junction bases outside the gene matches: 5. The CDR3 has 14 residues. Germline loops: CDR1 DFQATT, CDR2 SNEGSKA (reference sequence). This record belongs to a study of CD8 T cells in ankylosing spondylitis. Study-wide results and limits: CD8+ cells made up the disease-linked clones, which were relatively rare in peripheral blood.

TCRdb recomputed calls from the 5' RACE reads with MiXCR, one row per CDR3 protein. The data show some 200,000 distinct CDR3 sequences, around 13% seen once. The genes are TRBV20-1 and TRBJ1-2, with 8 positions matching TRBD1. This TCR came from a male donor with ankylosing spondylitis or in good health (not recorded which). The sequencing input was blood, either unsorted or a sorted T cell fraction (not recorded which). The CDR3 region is CSARGSGTGYGYTF. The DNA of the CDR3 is TGCAGTGCTAGAGGGTCCGGGACAGGCTATGGCTACACCTTC.